A single sample is the source of the 29 T cell receptor beta chains below, sequenced in a study of blood T cell repertoires in COVID-19. Only in-frame clones appear in the TCRdb table, and some are missing; sequencing was by immunoSEQ multiplex PCR. The sample holds about 120,000 clones, 78% seen once. Source material: peripheral blood. These receptors were collected from a man aged 65-85 years with acute or convalescent COVID-19.

The rearrangement joins TRBV27 to TRBJ2-7, with TRBD1 matching 7 bases. Germline assignment: CDR1 MNHEY and CDR2 SMNVEV (reference sequence). The CDR3 totals 15 residues. The V segment lost 5 bases and the J segment 2 bases; nucleotides outside the gene matches: 9. The DNA for the CDR3 is TGTGCCAGCAGTCTCGACAGGGTACAACCCTACGAGCAGTACTTC. It codes for CASSLDRVQPYEQYF.

The chain recombines TRBV7-8 with TRBJ2-2; 8 bases are a match to TRBD1. V lost 1 base, J lost 4 bases, and 5 bases stayed unmatched. The CDR3 contains 16 residues. Per the germline V gene, CDR1 is SGHVS and CDR2 is FQNEAQ. The CDR3 region is CASSLDPGGITGELFF. The CDR3 DNA follows: TGTGCCAGCAGCTTAGATCCAGGGGGCATCACCGGGGAGCTGTTTTTT.

The CDR3 region is CASRTDRNGYTF. CDR3 in DNA: TGTGCCAGCAGAACGGACAGAAATGGCTACACCTTC. The genes are TRBV6-6 and TRBJ1-2; D possibly corresponds to TRBD1 (6 bases). Trimming left V 6 bases short and J 6 bases short, with 11 bases between. The CDR3 totals 12 residues. CDR1 is MNHNY and CDR2 is SVGAGI in the germline V gene (reference sequence).

The chain is built from TRBV5-1 and TRBJ1-2; D uncertain. Deletions cut 4 bases from V and 0 bases from J, with 16 bases between. This CDR3 has 16 amino acids. In germline, CDR1 is SGHRS, CDR2 YFSETQ. Here the CDR3 reads CASSPQVSVSNYGYTF. The CDR3 coding sequence is TGCGCCAGCAGCCCTCAAGTATCGGTTTCTAACTATGGCTACACCTTC.

J is TRBJ1-1 and V is TRBV11-3; the match to TRBD1 covers 7 bases. Trimming at V came to 5 bases and at J to 4 bases, leaving 13 bases not matched to a gene. The CDR3 covers 16 residues. Germline V gene sequence: CDR1 SGHNT, CDR2 YENEEA. The CDR3 bases are TGTGCCAGCAGCCCCCCCTCGACAGGGTTCGTCACTGAAGCTTTCTTT. Translated: CASSPPSTGFVTEAFF.

This chain uses TRBV7-9 with TRBJ2-5; 8 bases align to TRBD1. CDR1 is SEHNR and CDR2 is FQNEAQ in the germline V gene (reference sequence). The CDR3 consists of 14 residues. V trimming: 0 bases; J trimming: 6 bases; junction bases outside the gene matches: 3. As DNA, the CDR3 is TGTGCCAGCAGCTTAGCGGACAGGGCGCAGACCCAGTACTTC. It encodes CASSLADRAQTQYF.

The V call is TRBV15, the J call TRBJ1-4; 8 nucleotides align to TRBD1. V gave up 5 bases and J gave up 8 bases; unmatched junction bases: 10. Per the germline V gene, CDR1 is LNHNV and CDR2 is YYDKDF (reference sequence). The CDR3 sequence is 15 residues long. The CDR3 here is CATSVDRGGGEKLFF. The CDR3 DNA follows: TGTGCCACCAGCGTAGACAGGGGAGGGGGAGAAAAACTGTTTTTT.

This rearrangement joins TRBV4-1 to TRBJ2-3; TRBD2 matches 8 bases. This CDR3 region has 17 residues. V shed 1 base, J shed 2 bases, and the junction held 8 bases outside the gene matches. Germline CDR1 is MGHRA and CDR2 is YSYEKL. This CDR3 is CASSQGAAGVITDTQYF. The CDR3, as DNA: TGCGCCAGCAGCCAAGGAGCAGCGGGGGTTATCACAGATACGCAGTATTTT.

CDR3 sequence reads: CASSYGRGAWYGYTF. CDR3 nucleotide sequence: TGTGCCAGCAGTTACGGCCGGGGGGCGTGGTATGGCTACACCTTC. The rearrangement links TRBV6-5 to TRBJ1-2, with a tentative D call TRBD1 (6 bases). Trimming removed 2 bases from V and 5 bases from J, with 15 bases in between. This CDR3 has 15 residues. Looked up from germline, CDR1 is MNHEY and CDR2 is SVGAGI.

The rearrangement joins TRBV4-3 to TRBJ1-2, with no clear D. The CDR3 has 14 amino acids. CDR1 and CDR2 from the germline V gene are LGHNA and YSLEER. V shed 0 bases and J shed 2 bases, with 7 bases lying between them. This CDR3 reads CASSQDRRNYGYTF. DNA for the CDR3: TGCGCCAGCAGCCAAGACCGCAGAAACTATGGCTACACCTTC.

This sequence joins TRBV7-9 and TRBJ2-6; D not resolved. V gave up 5 bases and J gave up 0 bases, with 11 bases separating them. This CDR3 is 16 amino acids long. Germline V CDR1 and CDR2: SEHNR, FQNEAQ (reference sequence). The CDR3 coding sequence is TGTGCCAGCAGCCCCTGGCTCCTCTCTGGGGCCAACGTCCTGACTTTC. This encodes CASSPWLLSGANVLTF.

The chain couples TRBV3-1 (or the pseudogene TRBV3-2) to TRBJ1-4; D is undetermined. CDR1 LGHDT and CDR2 YNNKEL come from the germline V gene (reference sequence). The CDR3 has 14 amino acids. The V end lost 0 bases, the J end lost 10 bases, and 12 bases lay between the germline ends. The DNA for the CDR3 is TGTGCCAGCAGCCAAGATGCAAGGGAGGGAAAACTGTTTTTT. Translated: CASSQDAREGKLFF.

CDR3 in amino acids: CASSLYRGGHYNEQFF. Written as DNA, the CDR3 is TGTGCCAGTAGCCTCTACCGGGGGGGTCACTACAATGAGCAGTTCTTC. V is TRBV19 and J is TRBJ2-1; 8 bases are shared with TRBD2. This CDR3 is 16 amino acids long. CDR1 is LNHDA and CDR2 is SQIVND in the germline V gene (reference sequence). V trimming: 6 bases; J trimming: 3 bases; junction bases outside the gene matches: 10.

The chain combines TRBV9 with TRBJ2-7; TRBD1 matches at 8 bases. Germline CDR1 is SGDLS and CDR2 is YYNGEE. The CDR3 covers 12 residues. After removal of 4 bases from V and 6 bases from J, the junction contained 3 bases not matched to a gene. The CDR3 reads CASSRTGTEQYF. CDR3 bases: TGTGCCAGCAGCCGGACAGGGACCGAGCAGTACTTC.

V usage is TRBV9 and J usage is TRBJ2-1, with 9 bases lining up with TRBD1. V trimming: 4 bases; J trimming: 3 bases; junction bases outside the gene matches: 8. The germline gives CDR1 SGDLS, CDR2 YYNGEE. The CDR3 is made up of 16 amino acids. The CDR3 here is CASSPQQGAIYNEQFF. In DNA form, the CDR3 reads TGTGCCAGCAGCCCCCAACAGGGGGCGATCTACAATGAGCAGTTCTTC.

This chain joins TRBV5-1 and TRBJ2-5, with 12 bases lining up with TRBD2. Germline CDR1 SGHRS, CDR2 YFSETQ. V was pared by 4 bases and J by 2 bases, with 6 bases of the junction left unmatched. CDR3 size: 16 residues. The CDR3 protein is CASSTQGLAGQETQYF. In DNA form, the CDR3 reads TGCGCCAGCAGCACCCAGGGACTAGCGGGTCAAGAGACCCAGTACTTC.

The chain joins TRBV24-1 to TRBJ2-7, with unresolved D. V gave up 4 bases and J gave up 2 bases, with 8 bases separating them. CDR3 length: 13 amino acids. The germline V gene has CDR1 KGHDR and CDR2 SFDVKD. CDR3 nucleotides: TGTGCCACCAGTGACCCCCAGACCTACGAGCAGTACTTC. This codes for CATSDPQTYEQYF.

Concerning this clone itself: One base away lies a much larger clone, so this may be a sequencing read error. The rearrangement links TRBV11-2 to TRBJ1-2, with a possible D match to TRBD1 (5 bases). Germline V gene lookup returns CDR1 SGHAT and CDR2 FQNNGV. The V and J ends lost 2 bases and 5 bases respectively, with 6 bases between them. CDR3 length equals 12 residues. The CDR3, as DNA: TGTGCCAGCAGCTTACAGGGTTATGGCTACACCTTC. Its translation is CASSLQGYGYTF.

The rearrangement links TRBV19 to TRBJ2-3; 14 positions match TRBD2. The CDR3 has 15 residues. Trimming took 5 bases from V and 6 from J; bases not matched to a gene: 4. Per germline, CDR1 LNHDA and CDR2 SQIVND (reference sequence). CDR3 sequence reads: CASSPGTSGGDTQYF. The CDR3 nucleotides read TGTGCCAGTAGTCCCGGGACTAGCGGGGGCGATACGCAGTATTTT.

The V and J genes are TRBV2 and TRBJ2-3; D possibly corresponds to TRBD2 (5 bases). The ends were cut back, 7 bases at V and 7 bases at J, with 18 bases in the middle. The CDR3 has 14 residues. Germline assignment: CDR1 SNHLY and CDR2 FYNNEI. The CDR3 loop reads CASNNGGTVNTQYF. DNA for the CDR3: TGTGCCAGCAATAACGGAGGAACGGTGAATACGCAGTATTTT.

This clone was seen only a few times. Here the CDR3 reads CASSTLQKTEQYF. CDR3 nucleotides: TGTGCCAGCAGCACCTTACAAAAAACCGAGCAGTACTTC. The chain carries TRBV7-6 and TRBJ2-7, with D unresolved. The CDR3 is 13 residues long. Germline CDR1 SGHVS, CDR2 FNYEAQ. Trimming took 5 bases from V and 6 from J, leaving 14 bases between them.

The rearrangement uses TRBV7-9 and TRBJ1-3; the D is unclear. The CDR3 runs to 15 residues. The germline V gene has CDR1 SEHNR and CDR2 FQNEAQ (reference sequence). Between the trimmed V and J ends, which lost 2 bases and 0 bases, there was a span of 8 bases. CDR3 nucleotide sequence: TGTGCCAGCAGCTTATGGGAGCCCTCTGGAAACACCATATATTTT. This gives the protein CASSLWEPSGNTIYF.

The V and J genes are TRBV19 and TRBJ1-2; weak D call: TRBD1 (6 bases). This CDR3 has 13 residues. Per germline, CDR1 LNHDA and CDR2 SQIVND (reference sequence). Between the trimmed V and J ends, which lost 5 bases and 6 bases, there was a span of 13 bases. The CDR3 reads CASSAGVLNGYTF. The CDR3 DNA reads TGTGCCAGTAGTGCAGGGGTTTTGAATGGCTACACCTTC.

The rearrangement links TRBV7-6 to TRBJ2-3, with D perhaps matching TRBD1 (6 bases). Per germline, CDR1 SGHVS and CDR2 FNYEAQ. The CDR3 is made up of 15 amino acids. V shed 1 base and J shed 4 bases, with 12 bases lying between them. CDR3 in amino acids: CASSLGQGWADTQYF. In nucleotides, the CDR3 is TGTGCCAGCAGCTTAGGTCAGGGGTGGGCAGATACGCAGTATTTT.

The rearrangement uses TRBV14 and TRBJ2-1, with TRBD2 as a possible D gene (5 bases). Per germline, CDR1 SGHDN and CDR2 FVKESK. This CDR3 contains 12 residues. Trimming stripped 5 bases from V and 12 bases from J, with 14 bases between. The CDR3 reads CASSSGFRGQFF. The DNA of the CDR3 is TGTGCCAGCAGCTCCGGATTTCGGGGGCAGTTCTTC.

The chain recombines TRBV7-3 with TRBJ2-5, with 9 bases aligning to TRBD2. The CDR3 sequence is 15 residues long. Germline V CDR1 and CDR2: SGHTA, FQGTGA. J gave up 1 base and V 3 bases, and 3 bases lay outside the gene matches. The CDR3: CASSLGSGGQETQYF. The CDR3 DNA follows: TGTGCCAGCAGCTTGGGTAGCGGGGGCCAAGAGACCCAGTACTTC.

As for this clone: The junction departs from the called germline gene at one end, perhaps through a read error. V gene TRBV7-7 combines with J gene TRBJ2-7; 9 bases fit TRBD1. Germline loops: CDR1 SSHAT, CDR2 FNYEAQ (reference sequence). The CDR3 covers 15 residues. The CDR3 bases are TGTGCTAGCAGCGGGGACAGGGTGAACTTCTACGAGCAGTACTTC. This gives the protein CASSGDRVNFYEQYF.

The chain is built from TRBV7-8 and TRBJ2-1; 14 bases are shared with TRBD2. The CDR3 has 20 amino acids. V lost 3 bases and J lost 0; bases outside the gene matches: 10. The germline gives CDR1 SGHVS, CDR2 FQNEAQ. In DNA form, the CDR3 reads TGTGCCAGCAGCTTTGGACTAGCGGGGGGCCTTATCAGCTCCTACAATGAGCAGTTCTTC. Translating gives CASSFGLAGGLISSYNEQFF.

The chain combines TRBV2 with TRBJ2-7, with D possibly TRBD1 on 6 matching bases. The germline gives CDR1 SNHLY, CDR2 FYNNEI. Trimming took off 4 bases at V and 5 bases at J, with 9 bases between the two ends. This CDR3 region has 12 residues. The CDR3 sequence: CASSGDKHEQYF. The CDR3 nucleotides are TGTGCCAGCAGTGGGGACAAACACGAGCAGTACTTC.